The sequence of this T cell receptor beta chain was determined in a study of shared clonotypes between healthy human individuals. This clone was recorded only once. The assay was immunoSEQ multiplex PCR, and TCRdb's table has in-frame clones only and misses some. Of about 700,000 clones in the sample, roughly 70% were seen once. Germline V gene data show CDR1 as SGHTA and CDR2 as FQGNSA. The ends lost 5 bases at V and 3 bases at J; junction bases unmatched: 9. The CDR3 is made up of 16 amino acids. Sequenced input: memory CD4+ T cells sorted from blood. Documented subset: CD45RA-negative fraction. The V and J genes are TRBV7-2 and TRBJ2-1, with TRBD2 identical over 8 bases. This sequence was found in a woman in her 30s in good health. CDR3 nucleotide sequence: TGTGCCAGCAGCCAGATGGGACTAGTCGACTACAATGAGCAGTTCTTC. Translating gives CASSQMGLVDYNEQFF. The whole variable domain, remainder taken from reference TRBV7-2 and TRBJ2-1, is GAGVSQSPSNKVTEKGKDVELRCDPISGHTALYWYRQSLGQGLEFLIYFQGNSAPDKSGLPSDRFSAERTGGSVSTLTIQRTQQEDSAVYLCASSQMGLVDYNEQFFGPGTRLTVL.